These 15 T cell receptor beta chains were all obtained from the same sample, sequenced in a study of T cells after yellow fever vaccination. TCRdb redid the calling of the 5' RACE reads with MiXCR, one entry per CDR3 protein. The repertoire holds 300,000 to 350,000 distinct CDR3 sequences, with roughly 8.3% as singletons. The specimen was PBMCs, collected 45 days after the first yellow fever vaccination. All receptors come from a man younger than 30 who received the YFV17D yellow fever vaccine.

This clonotype was counted between two and nine times. The chain joins TRBV12-3 or TRBV12-4 to TRBJ1-2, with D possibly being TRBD1 (5 bases). The V end lost 5 bases, the J end lost 3 bases, and 13 bases lay between the germline ends. CDR3 length: 14 residues. The CDR3 DNA follows: TGTGCCAGCAGTCGGGAGTCAGGGTACTATGGCTACACCTTC. Amino acids: CASSRESGYYGYTF.

This clonotype was counted only a few times. The chain's CDR3 is CATSDWTSGGNTDTQYF. In nucleotides, the CDR3 is TGTGCCACCAGTGACTGGACTAGCGGGGGAAACACAGATACGCAGTATTTT. The rearrangement links TRBV24-1 to TRBJ2-3; the match to TRBD2 covers 13 bases. Losses at the gene ends were 4 bases for V and 2 bases for J; bases not matched to a gene: 5. This CDR3 spans 17 amino acids. Germline CDR1 KGHDR, CDR2 SFDVKD.

V and J are TRBV3-1 and TRBJ1-4; D gene ambiguous. The CDR3 covers 15 residues. The V end lost 2 bases, the J end lost 3 bases, and 10 bases lay between the germline ends. In germline, CDR1 is LGHDT, CDR2 YNNKEL (reference sequence). CDR3 sequence reads: CASSQRTGPNEKLFF. The CDR3 nucleotides read TGTGCCAGCAGCCAACGTACGGGTCCTAATGAAAAACTGTTTTTT.

There are a few counts of this clonotype. The chain is built from TRBV6-2 or TRBV6-3 and TRBJ1-2; a weak D match, TRBD1 (5 bases). Germline assignment: CDR1 MNHEY and CDR2 SVGEGT. The CDR3 spans 14 residues. The V end was cut by 6 bases, the J end by 4 bases, with 15 bases between. The CDR3 reads CASSVSRTSYGYTF. The CDR3 DNA follows: TGTGCCAGCAGCGTTTCAAGGACAAGCTATGGCTACACCTTC.

A few counts support this clonotype. This chain joins TRBV10-3 and TRBJ2-1; 8 bases are a match to TRBD2. Germline assignment: CDR1 ENHRY and CDR2 SYGVKD. Germline trimming cut 3 bases from V and 4 bases from J; bases unmatched to any gene: 5. The CDR3 length is 15 residues. CDR3 nucleotides: TGTGCCATCAGTGAAGGGACTAGTCCTTACAATGAGCAGTTCTTC. Encoded protein: CAISEGTSPYNEQFF.

The chain employs TRBV12-3 or TRBV12-4 and TRBJ1-1; D remains ambiguous. The length of the CDR3 is 14 residues. V was pared by 2 bases and J by 6 bases, with 13 bases between. CDR3 coding DNA: TGTGCCAGCAGTTTATTTCAGAATCAGCCTGAAGCTTTCTTT. Protein: CASSLFQNQPEAFF.

The chain is built from TRBV6-1 and TRBJ2-7, with 12 bases that match TRBD2. Per the germline V gene, CDR1 is MNHNS and CDR2 is SASEGT. After removal of 6 bases from V and 1 base from J, the junction contained 10 bases not matched to a gene. The CDR3 runs to 17 residues. CDR3 coding DNA: TGTGCCAGCAGCCGCCGACTAGCGGGGGCCTTTTCCTACGAGCAGTACTTC. Protein product: CASSRRLAGAFSYEQYF.

This clonotype turned up a few times. V is TRBV5-6 and J is TRBJ1-1; D gene unclear. The CDR3 is 12 residues long. Germline V gene data show CDR1 as SGHDT and CDR2 as YYEEEE. V lost 0 bases to trimming and J lost 12 bases, with 12 bases between them. This CDR3 reads CASSLAVGGSFF. DNA for the CDR3: TGTGCCAGCAGCTTGGCGGTAGGAGGGTCTTTCTTT.

The chain joins TRBV29-1 to TRBJ1-1; D is possibly TRBD1 (5 bases). V lost 0 bases, J lost 10 bases, and 18 bases lay in between. Per the germline V gene, CDR1 is SQVTM and CDR2 is ANQGSEA. CDR3 length: 14 amino acids. CDR3 sequence: CSVEEGSPGAVAFF. CDR3 in DNA: TGCAGCGTTGAAGAGGGGTCTCCTGGGGCTGTAGCTTTCTTT.

This clonotype was detected many times. The V and J genes are TRBV18 and TRBJ2-3, with a weak D call TRBD2 (5 bases). The V end was cut by 0 bases, the J end by 6 bases, with 16 bases between. The germline V gene encodes CDR1 KGHSH and CDR2 LQKENI. The CDR3 has 16 residues. DNA for the CDR3: TGTGCCAGCTCACCACCGTACGGGAACGTGGTTGATACGCAGTATTTT. Its translation is CASSPPYGNVVDTQYF.

Ten or more counts support this clonotype. This chain joins TRBV12-3 or TRBV12-4 and TRBJ2-7; 7 bases line up with TRBD2. V lost 5 bases, J lost 2 bases, and 6 bases stayed unmatched. This CDR3 comprises 14 residues. CDR3 DNA: TGTGCCAGCAGTGACCGGGACTATCCCTACGAGCAGTACTTC. Translated: CASSDRDYPYEQYF.

The chain has TRBV20-1 and TRBJ1-4; D is possibly TRBD1 (5 bases). Germline CDR1 and CDR2: DFQATT and SNEGSKA (reference sequence). The CDR3 loop spans 15 amino acids. Trimming stripped 4 bases from V and 6 bases from J, with 18 bases between. The CDR3: CSANTFGRGDEKLFF. CDR3 coding DNA: TGCAGTGCTAATACCTTCGGGCGAGGGGATGAAAAACTGTTTTTT.

The chain couples TRBV5-5 to TRBJ1-2; tentative D call: TRBD1 (6 bases). Germline CDR1 SGHKS, CDR2 YYEKEE (reference sequence). CDR3 size: 14 residues. V gave up 3 bases and J gave up 4 bases, with 13 bases separating them. Here the CDR3 reads CASSSQGWSYGYTF. In DNA, the CDR3 is TGTGCCAGCAGCTCACAGGGATGGAGCTATGGCTACACCTTC.

This clonotype was detected only a few times. This sequence joins TRBV19 and TRBJ2-2; 8 bases fit TRBD2. V was pared by 5 bases and J by 4 bases, with 15 bases of the junction left unmatched. There are 18 residues in the CDR3. Germline values: CDR1 LNHDA, CDR2 SQIVND (reference sequence). This CDR3 reads CASSRSAGVNFATGELFF. The CDR3 bases are TGTGCCAGTAGTCGATCAGCGGGGGTGAACTTTGCCACCGGGGAGCTGTTTTTT.

The chain has TRBV20-1 and TRBJ2-5, with 9 bases that match TRBD2. Germline loops: CDR1 DFQATT, CDR2 SNEGSKA (reference sequence). The V segment lost 5 bases and the J segment 9 bases; nucleotides outside the gene matches: 13. The CDR3 loop spans 14 amino acids. CDR3 in amino acids: CSALPGLAPRAQYF. The CDR3 region has the DNA TGCAGTGCTTTGCCGGGACTAGCTCCCAGGGCCCAGTACTTC.